This T cell receptor (beta chain) was recovered during a study of T cell clones after liver transplantation. Trimming took 0 bases from V and 6 from J, leaving 17 bases between them. The CDR3 spans 16 residues. CDR1 is MNHNS and CDR2 is SASEGT in the germline V gene. Sequencing was performed with immunoSEQ multiplex PCR; in TCRdb, only in-frame clones are kept and a portion is missing. The sample holds about 100,000 clones, approximately 78% seen once. Study-level points and caveats: In 5 of 8 subjects, circulating graft-donor-reactive CD4 TCRbeta sequences fell significantly after transplant.

About this clone itself: Its antigen is unknown.

This material consisted of CD4+ T cells from blood, taken before liver transplant. This sequence was found in a human donor who received a liver transplant. The chain recombines TRBV6-1 with TRBJ1-2, with D tentatively TRBD1 (5 bases). The CDR3, as DNA: TGTGCCAGCAGTGAAGCAAAGGGACGGCTGAGCCATGGCTACACCTTC. As protein: CASSEAKGRLSHGYTF.